The 2 T cell receptor beta chains below all came from one sample that was sequenced in a study of cytomegalovirus exposure and HLA in healthy donors. Generated by immunoSEQ multiplex PCR, the TCRdb table keeps only in-frame clones and is missing some. The sample shows around 60,000 clones, roughly 94% of them seen only once. The sequencing sample was made of PBMCs. These receptors were obtained from a man younger than 35 in good health and CMV-seropositive.

The gene calls are TRBV4-2 and TRBJ2-5; D is possibly TRBD2 (5 bases). V gave up 2 bases and J gave up 0 bases, with 13 bases separating them. This CDR3 has 16 residues. The germline V gene encodes CDR1 LGHNA and CDR2 YNFKEQ. For the CDR3, the DNA is TGTGCCAGCAGCCAATCTCCGGGGAAGAACCAAGAGACCCAGTACTTC. Translation gives CASSQSPGKNQETQYF.

The V and J genes are TRBV19 and TRBJ2-3; D is unresolved. The V end lost 6 bases, the J end lost 5 bases, and 12 bases lay between the germline ends. In germline, CDR1 is LNHDA, CDR2 SQIVND (reference sequence). The CDR3 consists of 13 residues. This chain's CDR3 is CASRIGIGDTQYF. Here the CDR3 DNA reads TGTGCCAGTAGAATCGGTATCGGAGATACGCAGTATTTT.